A single sample is the source of the 27 T cell receptor beta chains below, sequenced in a study of early stage breast cancer tumors. The table came from immunoSEQ multiplex PCR; TCRdb's copy has only in-frame clones and leaves some out. The sample records 25,000 to 30,000 clones, roughly two thirds being singletons. Sequenced: blood. All receptors derive from a person aged 45 to 60 with breast cancer.

V usage is TRBV7-2 and J usage is TRBJ2-7; 10 bases match TRBD2. Germline V gene data show CDR1 as SGHTA and CDR2 as FQGNSA. V dropped 3 bases and J dropped 2; count of bases not matched to a gene: 7. This CDR3 is built from 16 residues. As DNA, the CDR3 is TGTGCCAGCAGCTTCACGGGGCTAGCGGGAGCCTACGAGCAGTACTTC. Protein product: CASSFTGLAGAYEQYF. The full variable domain, its missing parts supplied by reference TRBV7-2 and TRBJ2-7, is GAGVSQSPSNKVTEKGKDVELRCDPISGHTALYWYRQSLGQGLEFLIYFQGNSAPDKSGLPSDRFSAERTGGSVSTLTIQRTQQEDSAVYLCASSFTGLAGAYEQYFGPGTRLTVT.

This clone was counted between two and nine times. V gene TRBV5-1 combines with J gene TRBJ2-7, with TRBD1 matching 9 bases. The V gene end was trimmed by 5 bases and the J gene end by 5 bases; junction bases not matched to a gene: 8. CDR3 length: 14 amino acids. Germline-derived CDR1 and CDR2 are SGHRS and YFSETQ. The CDR3 loop reads CASREGTGINEQYF. The CDR3 DNA is TGCGCCAGCAGGGAGGGGACAGGGATCAACGAGCAGTACTTC.

This clone was observed a handful of times. This chain's CDR3 is CASSVGWTGGDEKLFF. CDR3 coding DNA: TGTGCCAGCAGCGTTGGGTGGACAGGGGGAGATGAAAAACTGTTTTTT. The chain uses TRBV5-6 and TRBJ1-4; 10 bases are a match to TRBD1. The junction had 9 bases not matched to a gene; V was cut back by 4 bases and J by 6 bases. Per germline, CDR1 SGHDT and CDR2 YYEEEE. This CDR3 contains 16 residues.

V usage is TRBV19 and J usage is TRBJ2-3, with TRBD2 as a possible D gene (5 bases). Germline-derived CDR1 and CDR2 are LNHDA and SQIVND (reference sequence). V lost 6 bases to trimming and J lost 14 bases, with 18 bases between them. The CDR3 has 12 amino acids. In DNA form, the CDR3 reads TGTGCCAGTAGAGGTACGGACGGCGCGGGGTATTTT. Its protein is CASRGTDGAGYF.

The chain uses TRBV7-8 and TRBJ1-1; no clear D gene. Germline CDR1 SGHVS, CDR2 FQNEAQ. Trimming pared 3 bases from V and 2 bases from J, leaving 7 bases between. The length of the CDR3 is 13 residues. As DNA, the CDR3 is TGTGCCAGCAGCTTGACATTTAACACTGAAGCTTTCTTT. Amino acids: CASSLTFNTEAFF.

The V and J genes are TRBV15 and TRBJ2-7; 10 nucleotides match TRBD2. Germline V gives CDR1 LNHNV, CDR2 YYDKDF (reference sequence). The CDR3 consists of 15 residues. With V trimmed by 1 base and J by 3 bases, 3 bases remained unmatched. The CDR3 spells CATSRASGSNYEQYF. CDR3 sequence (DNA): TGTGCCACCAGCAGAGCTAGCGGGAGCAACTACGAGCAGTACTTC.

V gene TRBV7-2 combines with J gene TRBJ1-3, with D perhaps matching TRBD1 (5 bases). This CDR3 has 13 amino acids. Trimming took 8 bases from V and 9 from J, leaving 17 bases between them. Germline V gene sequence: CDR1 SGHTA, CDR2 FQGNSA. CDR3 region: CASGDRGGGTIYF. The CDR3 DNA sequence: TGTGCCAGCGGCGACCGCGGCGGGGGCACCATATATTTT.

V and J are TRBV5-1 and TRBJ1-1; 11 bases match TRBD1. With V trimmed by 3 bases and J by 4 bases, 8 bases remained unmatched. The CDR3 length is 16 residues. Germline V gene data show CDR1 as SGHRS and CDR2 as YFSETQ. Written as DNA, the CDR3 is TGCGCCAGCAGCTCGGACAGGGGGCTCGGGAGCACTGAAGCTTTCTTT. As protein: CASSSDRGLGSTEAFF.

The chain employs TRBV19 and TRBJ2-1, with D possibly matching TRBD2 (5 bases). V lost 8 bases and J lost 9, with 11 bases in between. The germline V gene encodes CDR1 LNHDA and CDR2 SQIVND (reference sequence). The length of the CDR3 is 11 residues. CDR3 sequence reads: CASGGLAEQFF. The CDR3 nucleotides are TGTGCCAGTGGAGGACTGGCTGAGCAGTTCTTC. Using reference TRBV19 and TRBJ2-1 for the parts outside the CDR3, the full variable domain is DGGITQSPKYLFRKEGQNVTLSCEQNLNHDAMYWYRQDPGQGLRLIYYSQIVNDFQKGDIAEGYSVSREKKESFPLTVTSAQKNPTAFYLCASGGLAEQFFGPGTRLTVL.

The V call is TRBV6-4, the J call TRBJ2-3, with D unclear. Trimming removed 4 bases at V and 4 bases at J, with 12 bases between. In germline, CDR1 is MRHNA, CDR2 SNTAGT. This CDR3 is 14 amino acids long. The CDR3: CASSAGSGPDTQYF. As DNA, the CDR3 is TGTGCCAGCAGTGCGGGTTCCGGACCAGATACGCAGTATTTT.

This clone was picked up one time. This sequence joins TRBV13 and TRBJ2-3; 8 nucleotides align to TRBD2. Germline-derived CDR1 and CDR2 are PRHDT and FYEKMQ (reference sequence). The J segment lost 3 bases and the V segment lost 2 bases, leaving 16 bases of the junction unmatched. The CDR3 runs to 19 residues. The CDR3 spells CASSLRVISPSGLTDTQYF. DNA of the CDR3: TGTGCCAGCAGCTTAAGGGTCATTAGCCCTAGCGGGTTAACAGATACGCAGTATTTT. The full variable domain, completed using reference TRBV13 and TRBJ2-3, is AAGVIQSPRHLIKEKRETATLKCYPIPRHDTVYWYQQGPGQDPQFLISFYEKMQSDKGSIPDRFSAQQFSDYHSELNMSSLELGDSALYFCASSLRVISPSGLTDTQYFGPGTRLTVL.

The rearrangement joins TRBV2 to TRBJ2-7, with D maybe TRBD2 (7 bases). The CDR3 is made up of 14 amino acids. Germline V gene sequence: CDR1 SNHLY, CDR2 FYNNEI. The V end was cut by 10 bases, the J end by 0 bases, with 16 bases between. This CDR3 reads CAIRGARSSYEQYF. The CDR3 region has the DNA TGTGCCATCCGGGGGGCCCGCAGCTCCTACGAGCAGTACTTC. Looking up the rest from reference TRBV2 and TRBJ2-7 gives the full variable domain: EPEVTQTPSHQVTQMGQEVILRCVPISNHLYFYWYRQILGQKVEFLVSFYNNEISEKSEIFDDQFSVERPDGSNFTLKIRSTKLEDSAMYFCAIRGARSSYEQYFGPGTRLTVT.

The chain uses TRBV19 and TRBJ1-2, with TRBD1 as a possible D gene (5 bases). The CDR3 runs to 15 residues. Germline CDR1 is LNHDA and CDR2 is SQIVND (reference sequence). Trimming pared 1 base from V and 5 bases from J, leaving 14 bases between. Written as DNA, the CDR3 is TGTGCCAGTAGTATAGGACGGGACGGAGGGTATGGCTACACCTTC. This sequence encodes CASSIGRDGGYGYTF.

The gene calls are TRBV5-1 and TRBJ1-1, with D possibly matching TRBD1 (6 bases). V was trimmed by 3 bases and J by 1 base, leaving 10 bases between them. The CDR3 is 14 residues long. Germline V gene sequence: CDR1 SGHRS, CDR2 YFSETQ. The CDR3 loop is CASSSTGTNTEAFF. CDR3 DNA sequence: TGCGCCAGCAGCTCTACAGGGACGAACACTGAAGCTTTCTTT. The complete variable domain, with remaining parts taken from reference TRBV5-1 and TRBJ1-1, reads KAGVTQTPRYLIKTRGQQVTLSCSPISGHRSVSWYQQTPGQGLQFLFEYFSETQRNKGNFPGRFSGRQFSNSRSEMNVSTLELGDSALYLCASSSTGTNTEAFFGQGTRLTVV.

The V call is TRBV6-5, the J call TRBJ2-5, with a possible D match to TRBD1 (6 bases). V gave up 2 bases and J gave up 4 bases, with 14 bases separating them. The germline gives CDR1 MNHEY, CDR2 SVGAGI. The CDR3 sequence is 15 residues long. The CDR3 region is CASSYAGQGRETQYF. CDR3 in DNA: TGTGCCAGCAGTTACGCTGGTCAGGGGAGAGAGACCCAGTACTTC.

This clone occurred a few times. This chain connects TRBV2 to TRBJ2-6, with TRBD2 matching 13 bases. The V segment lost 6 bases and the J segment 0 bases; nucleotides outside the gene matches: 2. The CDR3 is 17 amino acids. Germline CDR1 reads SNHLY; CDR2 reads FYNNEI. CDR3 DNA: TGTGCCAGCAGGAGGACTAGCGGGGGCTCTGGGGCCAACGTCCTGACTTTC. This sequence encodes CASRRTSGGSGANVLTF.

The V call is TRBV7-9, the J call TRBJ2-7; 7 positions match TRBD1. V lost 4 bases and J lost 5; bases outside the gene matches: 5. This CDR3 is 13 amino acids long. CDR1 and CDR2 from the germline V gene are SEHNR and FQNEAQ (reference sequence). DNA for the CDR3: TGTGCCAGCAGCTCACAGGGGTACCACGAGCAGTACTTC. This gives the protein CASSSQGYHEQYF.

The CDR3: CASSPGAGLTSGRANEQFF. For the CDR3, the DNA is TGTGCCAGCAGTCCAGGGGCAGGACTGACTAGCGGGAGGGCCAATGAGCAGTTCTTC. J is TRBJ2-1 and V is TRBV27; 14 positions agree with TRBD2. With 5 bases clipped from V and 6 bases from J, the junction kept 15 bases outside the gene matches. Germline assignment: CDR1 MNHEY and CDR2 SMNVEV (reference sequence). This CDR3 contains 19 residues.

The rearrangement joins TRBV2 to TRBJ2-1; 10 bases agree with TRBD2. CDR1 is SNHLY and CDR2 is FYNNEI in the germline V gene. Unmatched junction bases numbered 10, after V lost 7 bases and J lost 1 base. The CDR3 runs 17 residues. The CDR3 DNA follows: TGTGCCAGCACCGCTCAAGCGGGACTAGCGTCCTACAATGAGCAGTTCTTC. Translating it yields CASTAQAGLASYNEQFF.

This chain links TRBV5-1 with TRBJ2-3; no reliable D call. V was clipped by 1 base and J by 0 bases, with 12 bases between them. Germline V gene data show CDR1 as SGHRS and CDR2 as YFSETQ. This CDR3 spans 16 amino acids. The DNA of the CDR3 is TGCGCCAGCAGCTTGCCCAACGCAGCTAGCACAGATACGCAGTATTTT. It codes for CASSLPNAASTDTQYF. Full variable domain (outside the CDR3, taken from reference TRBV5-1 and TRBJ2-3): KAGVTQTPRYLIKTRGQQVTLSCSPISGHRSVSWYQQTPGQGLQFLFEYFSETQRNKGNFPGRFSGRQFSNSRSEMNVSTLELGDSALYLCASSLPNAASTDTQYFGPGTRLTVL.

V usage is TRBV5-6 and J usage is TRBJ2-1; D not certain. Germline CDR1 SGHDT, CDR2 YYEEEE. The ends were cut back, 0 bases at V and 6 bases at J, with 7 bases in the middle. The CDR3 is 13 amino acids. CDR3 residues: CASSLAAFNEQFF. CDR3 bases: TGTGCCAGCAGCTTGGCCGCTTTCAATGAGCAGTTCTTC.

The chain couples TRBV18 to TRBJ2-7, with a tentative D call TRBD2 (6 bases). Trimming cost V 4 bases and J 5 bases, with 15 bases left between them. CDR1 and CDR2 from the germline V gene are KGHSH and LQKENI. This CDR3 contains 14 residues. In DNA form, the CDR3 reads TGTGCCAGCTCACAATCGGGGGTAGGGAACGAGCAGTACTTC. This sequence encodes CASSQSGVGNEQYF. The full variable domain, rest sourced from reference TRBV18 and TRBJ2-7, is NAGVMQNPRHLVRRRGQEARLRCSPMKGHSHVYWYRQLPEEGLKFMVYLQKENIIDESGMPKERFSAEFPKEGPSILRIQQVVRGDSAAYFCASSQSGVGNEQYFGPGTRLTVT.

V is TRBV9 and J is TRBJ2-1; TRBD2 matches 9 bases. Germline V CDR1 and CDR2: SGDLS, YYNGEE. The CDR3 consists of 15 residues. Germline trimming cut 0 bases from V and 6 bases from J; bases unmatched to any gene: 4. CDR3 DNA sequence: TGTGCCAGCAGCGTAGGTAGCGGGAGACTCAATGAGCAGTTCTTC. It is translated as CASSVGSGRLNEQFF.

The chain joins TRBV11-2 to TRBJ1-2; the D is unclear. The V end was cut by 6 bases, the J end by 3 bases, with 14 bases between. Germline assignment: CDR1 SGHAT and CDR2 FQNNGV. The CDR3 totals 14 residues. CDR3 DNA sequence: TGTGCCAGCAGAGCAGGCGGGAAAGACTATGGCTACACCTTC. This translates into CASRAGGKDYGYTF.

The rearrangement uses TRBV27 and TRBJ2-4; 7 nucleotides agree with TRBD1. The CDR3 runs to 14 residues. Germline-derived CDR1 and CDR2 are MNHEY and SMNVEV (reference sequence). V lost 6 bases to trimming and J lost 1 base; unmatched junction nucleotides: 3. The CDR3 DNA reads as TGTGCCAGCAGATCCAGGGGGGCCAAAAACATTCAGTACTTC. Residues: CASRSRGAKNIQYF.

This sequence joins TRBV27 and TRBJ2-1; TRBD2 agrees at 8 bases. CDR1 and CDR2 (germline): MNHEY, SMNVEV (reference sequence). The CDR3 extends over 16 amino acids. V shed 2 bases, J shed 4 bases, and the junction held 7 bases outside the gene matches. The CDR3 DNA is TGTGCCAGCAGTTTAAATGTAGCGGGACCGTACAATGAGCAGTTCTTC. Amino acids: CASSLNVAGPYNEQFF.

This clone was seen a handful of times. The gene calls are TRBV10-1 and TRBJ2-7; 9 bases fit TRBD1. V dropped 0 bases and J dropped 5; count of bases not matched to a gene: 11. CDR1 WNHNN and CDR2 SYGVQD come from the germline V gene (reference sequence). CDR3 length: 17 residues. The CDR3 sequence is CASSESAFGQGTHEQYF. The DNA of the CDR3 is TGCGCCAGCAGTGAGTCCGCTTTTGGACAGGGGACCCACGAGCAGTACTTC.